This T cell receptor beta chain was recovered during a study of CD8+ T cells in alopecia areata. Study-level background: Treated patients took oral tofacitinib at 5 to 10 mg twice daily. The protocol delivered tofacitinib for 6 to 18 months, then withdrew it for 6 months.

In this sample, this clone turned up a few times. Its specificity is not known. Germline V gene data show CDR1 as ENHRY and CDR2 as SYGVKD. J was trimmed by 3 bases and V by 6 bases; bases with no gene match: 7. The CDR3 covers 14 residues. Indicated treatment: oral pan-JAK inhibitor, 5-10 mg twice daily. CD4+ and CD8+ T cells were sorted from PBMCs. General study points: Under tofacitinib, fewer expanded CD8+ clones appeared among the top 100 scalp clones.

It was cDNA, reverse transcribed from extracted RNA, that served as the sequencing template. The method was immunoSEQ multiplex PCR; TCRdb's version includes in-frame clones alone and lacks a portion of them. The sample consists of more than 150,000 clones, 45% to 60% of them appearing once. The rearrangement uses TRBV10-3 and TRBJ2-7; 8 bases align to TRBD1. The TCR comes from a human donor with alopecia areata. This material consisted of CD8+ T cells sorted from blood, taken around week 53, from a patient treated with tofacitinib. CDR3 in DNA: TGTGCCATCAGCGATGGACAGGGAGGCTACGAGCAGTACTTC. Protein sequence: CAISDGQGGYEQYF.